One and the same sample provided the 27 T cell receptor beta chains below, sequenced in a study of cytomegalovirus exposure and HLA in healthy donors. PCR employed 60 Vbeta and 13 Jbeta primers. The assay was immunoSEQ multiplex PCR, and TCRdb's table has in-frame clones only and misses some. The sample lists over 85,000 clones; 6% to 9% were seen once. Sequencing input: PBMCs. These TCRs come from a man between 45 and 60 years old in good health and CMV-seronegative.

The chain joins TRBV9 to TRBJ1-2, with 9 nucleotides matching TRBD1. The junction had 2 bases not matched to a gene; V was cut back by 0 bases and J by 2 bases. Germline V gives CDR1 SGDLS, CDR2 YYNGEE. The CDR3 is made up of 15 amino acids. CDR3 sequence reads: CASSVAGTGNYGYTF. DNA of the CDR3: TGTGCCAGCAGCGTAGCCGGGACAGGGAACTATGGCTACACCTTC.

On this clone itself: Different DNA sequences within this sample yield the same CDR3. The J gene is TRBJ1-2, the V gene TRBV6-1; D is unclear. CDR3 size: 12 residues. Per germline, CDR1 MNHNS and CDR2 SASEGT. Trimming cost V 2 bases and J 2 bases, with 3 bases left between them. Here the CDR3 reads CASSELNYGYTF. The CDR3 DNA sequence: TGTGCCAGCAGTGAATTAAACTATGGCTACACCTTC.

V gene TRBV6-6 combines with J gene TRBJ1-5, with TRBD1 matching over 8 bases. The CDR3 runs to 16 residues. Germline CDR1 reads MNHNY; CDR2 reads SVGAGI (reference sequence). J gave up 1 base and V 5 bases, and 7 bases lay outside the gene matches. In DNA form, the CDR3 reads TGTGCCAGCAGTAGCGGTAGACAGGGGAGCAATCAGCCCCAGCATTTT. Amino acid sequence: CASSSGRQGSNQPQHF.

This clone has only a few counts. V gene TRBV5-1 combines with J gene TRBJ2-2; 9 nucleotides line up with TRBD1. This CDR3 has 17 residues. The V and J ends lost 4 bases and 0 bases, in that order; junction bases with no gene match: 7. The germline gives CDR1 SGHRS, CDR2 YFSETQ. The CDR3 is CASSILGQGTNTGELFF. In DNA form, the CDR3 reads TGCGCCAGCAGCATCCTTGGACAGGGGACGAACACCGGGGAGCTGTTTTTT.

This clone has more than one count but fewer than ten. J is TRBJ1-5 and V is TRBV28; no clear D. CDR1 and CDR2 from the germline V gene are MDHEN and SYDVKM. The CDR3 is 14 residues long. V was clipped by 0 bases and J by 8 bases, with 11 bases between them. CDR3 DNA: TGTGCCAGCAGTTTATGGGGCAGCCTCGAGCCCCAGCATTTT. This gives the protein CASSLWGSLEPQHF.

This clone was observed a few times. This rearrangement joins TRBV28 to TRBJ1-3, with D possibly matching TRBD1 (6 bases). CDR3 length: 15 amino acids. Deletions cut 6 bases from V and 0 bases from J, with 12 bases between. Germline V gene lookup returns CDR1 MDHEN and CDR2 SYDVKM. The CDR3 DNA sequence: TGTGCCAGCAGGCAACAGGGTTACTCTGGAAACACCATATATTTT. As protein: CASRQQGYSGNTIYF.

CDR3 in amino acids: CASSYGVSANTGELFF. In DNA, the CDR3 is TGTGCCAGCAGCTACGGCGTCAGCGCGAACACCGGGGAGCTGTTTTTT. The chain recombines TRBV6-5 with TRBJ2-2; no reliable D call. The CDR3 runs 16 residues. The germline V gene encodes CDR1 MNHEY and CDR2 SVGAGI. The ends were cut back, 6 bases at V and 0 bases at J, with 14 bases in the middle.

This clone turned up a few times. This chain joins TRBV4-2 and TRBJ1-1; 9 bases line up with TRBD1. The CDR3 consists of 14 residues. With 3 bases clipped from V and 3 bases from J, the junction kept 2 bases outside the gene matches. In germline, CDR1 is LGHNA, CDR2 YNFKEQ. In DNA form, the CDR3 reads TGTGCCAGCAGCCAGAGGACAGGGGACACTGAAGCTTTCTTT. This gives the protein CASSQRTGDTEAFF.

This clone was observed a handful of times. The chain couples TRBV7-8 to TRBJ2-3; weak D call: TRBD2 (5 bases). Per the germline V gene, CDR1 is SGHVS and CDR2 is FQNEAQ. There are 15 residues in the CDR3. The V end lost 2 bases, the J end lost 3 bases, and 12 bases lay between the germline ends. The CDR3, as DNA: TGTGCCAGCAGCTTAAGCTCGGGCGGGACAGATACGCAGTATTTT. Translation: CASSLSSGGTDTQYF.

The V and J genes are TRBV19 and TRBJ2-2; 10 nucleotides line up with TRBD2. CDR1 is LNHDA and CDR2 is SQIVND in the germline V gene (reference sequence). V was clipped by 4 bases and J by 10 bases; unmatched bases: 6. CDR3 length: 14 residues. This CDR3 reads CASSKREGRKELFF. As DNA, the CDR3 is TGTGCCAGTAGTAAGCGGGAGGGCCGGAAGGAGCTGTTTTTT.

The table lists this clone with a few counts. CDR3 region: CASSRRGSQSSYNEQFF. CDR3 nucleotide sequence: TGTGCCAGTAGTCGCCGGGGGAGCCAGAGCTCCTACAATGAGCAGTTCTTC. The chain uses TRBV19 and TRBJ2-1; the D gene is possibly TRBD2 (6 bases). This CDR3 contains 17 residues. In germline, CDR1 is LNHDA, CDR2 SQIVND (reference sequence). V lost 5 bases, J lost 0 bases, and 17 bases lay in between.

This clone was seen a few times. This chain uses TRBV19 with TRBJ2-6; 7 bases are shared with TRBD2. Germline V gives CDR1 LNHDA, CDR2 SQIVND (reference sequence). J lost 0 bases, V lost 7 bases, and 21 bases had no gene match. The CDR3 has 21 residues. This CDR3 is CASMGSPGGRKALSGANVLTF. For the CDR3, the DNA is TGTGCCAGTATGGGAAGTCCGGGGGGTAGGAAGGCCCTCTCTGGGGCCAACGTCCTGACTTTC.

The chain couples TRBV28 to TRBJ2-7; 9 bases are a match to TRBD1. Per germline, CDR1 MDHEN and CDR2 SYDVKM. V was pared by 2 bases and J by 4 bases, with 3 bases of the junction left unmatched. This CDR3 is 14 amino acids long. The chain's CDR3 is CASSLGTGQYEQYF. CDR3 nucleotides: TGTGCCAGCAGTTTAGGGACAGGGCAGTACGAGCAGTACTTC. Full variable domain (missing parts from reference TRBV28 and TRBJ2-7): DVKVTQSSRYLVKRTGEKVFLECVQDMDHENMFWYRQDPGLGLRLIYFSYDVKMKEKGDIPEGYSVSREKKERFSLILESASTNQTSMYLCASSLGTGQYEQYFGPGTRLTVT.

This clone was detected a few times. The chain recombines TRBV19 with TRBJ1-2; D not certain. CDR3 length equals 14 residues. The V end lost 7 bases, the J end lost 2 bases, and 14 bases lay between the germline ends. The germline CDR1 and CDR2 sequences are LNHDA and SQIVND (reference sequence). The CDR3, as DNA: TGTGCCAGTACCCAGAGGGCGGAAAACTATGGCTACACCTTC. It codes for CASTQRAENYGYTF. The whole variable domain, remainder taken from reference TRBV19 and TRBJ1-2, is DGGITQSPKYLFRKEGQNVTLSCEQNLNHDAMYWYRQDPGQGLRLIYYSQIVNDFQKGDIAEGYSVSREKKESFPLTVTSAQKNPTAFYLCASTQRAENYGYTFGSGTRLTVV.

The rearrangement joins TRBV5-4 to TRBJ2-1; tentatively, D is TRBD2 (6 bases). V lost 7 bases, J lost 4 bases, and 21 bases lay in between. The CDR3 runs to 16 residues. Germline assignment: CDR1 SGHNT and CDR2 YYREEE (reference sequence). The CDR3 DNA reads TGTGCCAGCTATCGCGGAGGCCCCGGAGGGTACAATGAGCAGTTCTTC. Amino acid sequence: CASYRGGPGGYNEQFF.

This clone was seen a handful of times. The chain uses TRBV5-1 and TRBJ2-5; the match to TRBD1 covers 7 bases. The CDR3 contains 15 residues. After removal of 4 bases from V and 2 bases from J, the junction contained 8 bases not matched to a gene. Germline assignment: CDR1 SGHRS and CDR2 YFSETQ. CDR3 protein: CASSPITGVQETQYF. The CDR3 DNA sequence: TGCGCCAGCAGCCCCATCACAGGGGTTCAAGAGACCCAGTACTTC. The full variable domain, rest sourced from reference TRBV5-1 and TRBJ2-5, is KAGVTQTPRYLIKTRGQQVTLSCSPISGHRSVSWYQQTPGQGLQFLFEYFSETQRNKGNFPGRFSGRQFSNSRSEMNVSTLELGDSALYLCASSPITGVQETQYFGPGTRLLVL.

The chain carries TRBV7-3 and TRBJ2-1; D is unclear. The germline V gene encodes CDR1 SGHTA and CDR2 FQGTGA. V lost 5 bases and J 8 bases, leaving 13 bases between the germline ends. The CDR3 has 13 residues. CDR3 sequence (DNA): TGTGCCAGCAGCCTGAATTACCGGGATGAGCAGTTCTTC. Translating it yields CASSLNYRDEQFF.

CDR3 residues: CASSLLGGLASDTQYF. As DNA, the CDR3 is TGTGCCAGCAGCTTACTGGGCGGACTAGCGTCAGATACGCAGTATTTT. The chain links TRBV7-2 to TRBJ2-3; 9 positions match TRBD2. The germline gives CDR1 SGHTA, CDR2 FQGNSA. The trim removed 2 bases at V and 4 bases at J, leaving 7 bases unmatched. This CDR3 has 16 amino acids.

This chain joins TRBV28 and TRBJ2-5; tentatively, D is TRBD1 (5 bases). The CDR3 covers 13 residues. V lost 5 bases to trimming and J lost 4 bases, with 11 bases between them. Germline loops: CDR1 MDHEN, CDR2 SYDVKM. DNA for the CDR3: TGTGCCAGCAGTCCCGGACACGGAGAGACCCAGTACTTC. It yields the protein CASSPGHGETQYF.

The table lists this clone with a few counts. V is TRBV10-3 and J is TRBJ2-5, with 9 bases that match TRBD2. The germline V gene encodes CDR1 ENHRY and CDR2 SYGVKD. CDR3 length: 15 residues. The trim removed 8 bases at V and 5 bases at J, leaving 12 bases unmatched. The CDR3 DNA follows: TGTGCCATCGGGCGACGAGCGGGAGGTGTTGAGACCCAGTACTTC. Amino acids: CAIGRRAGGVETQYF.

This clone was detected a few times. V usage is TRBV5-4 and J usage is TRBJ1-2; D unresolved. V was cut by 0 bases and J by 0 bases, with 9 bases left in between. CDR1 and CDR2 (germline): SGHNT, YYREEE (reference sequence). This CDR3 is 15 amino acids long. The DNA of the CDR3 is TGTGCCAGCAGCTTGGCTCAGGTCACTAACTATGGCTACACCTTC. Translated, it gives CASSLAQVTNYGYTF.

This sequence joins TRBV28 and TRBJ1-5; unclear D gene. The length of the CDR3 is 14 residues. Germline V gene lookup returns CDR1 MDHEN and CDR2 SYDVKM. The V and J ends lost 2 bases and 9 bases respectively, with 14 bases between them. The CDR3 bases are TGTGCCAGCAGTTTAGTATTGGGCCCCACGCCCCAGCATTTT. Protein: CASSLVLGPTPQHF.

This clone has a handful of counts. The chain combines TRBV30 with TRBJ1-4; possible D gene TRBD1, 5 bases. V was shortened by 0 bases and J by 7 bases, with 18 bases between the two germline ends. The CDR3 length is 16 residues. Germline V gene sequence: CDR1 GTSNPN, CDR2 SVGIG (reference sequence). The CDR3 nucleotides are TGTGCCTGGAGTGTGGGGAGGGGAAGAGTTGGTGAAAAACTGTTTTTT. Amino acids: CAWSVGRGRVGEKLFF.

A few counts support this clone. The chain is built from TRBV29-1 and TRBJ2-5; D may be TRBD1 (7 bases). The J call may be faulty, since TRBJ2-7 better matches the DNA end. CDR3 length equals 13 residues. Germline-derived CDR1 and CDR2 are SQVTM and ANQGSEA. Here the CDR3 DNA reads TGCAGCGCCGCCGGGGGACAGCCCTACGAGCAGTACTTC. This gives the protein CSAAGGQPYEQYF.

This CDR3 reads CASSYSRGLNSEAFF. The CDR3 DNA follows: TGTGCCAGCAGTTATTCTAGGGGGCTTAATTCTGAAGCTTTCTTT. V gene TRBV2 combines with J gene TRBJ1-1; 7 nucleotides agree with TRBD1. There are 15 residues in the CDR3. In germline, CDR1 is SNHLY, CDR2 FYNNEI. V shed 5 bases and J 6 bases; nucleotides not matched to a gene: 12.

The chain uses TRBV6-1 and TRBJ1-4, with D uncertain. Trimming took 3 bases from V and 8 from J, leaving 19 bases between them. The CDR3 loop spans 16 amino acids. Per the germline V gene, CDR1 is MNHNS and CDR2 is SASEGT. The CDR3 here is CASSDLTEGTREKLFF. As DNA, the CDR3 is TGTGCCAGCAGTGATTTGACGGAGGGTACGCGCGAAAAACTGTTTTTT.

V usage is TRBV7-9 and J usage is TRBJ2-3; 8 nucleotides match TRBD2. V shed 1 base, J shed 5 bases, and the junction held 11 bases outside the gene matches. The CDR3 length is 17 residues. Germline lookup yields CDR1 SEHNR and CDR2 FQNEAQ (reference sequence). The DNA of the CDR3 is TGTGCCAGCAGCTTAGGTGCGCGAGCGGGAGTAAAAGATACGCAGTATTTT. This sequence encodes CASSLGARAGVKDTQYF.